Described below is a single T cell receptor (beta chain) sequence and its context. Antigen specificity is unknown. This sample is drawn from a study of cytomegalovirus exposure and HLA in healthy donors. Study-wide background: Assignment to the Caucasian-associated ancestry cluster applied to approximately 80% of the approximately 360 genotyped donors.

The PCR ran on 60 Vbeta and 13 Jbeta primers. Data came from immunoSEQ multiplex PCR; TCRdb stores just in-frame clones and leaves some out. The listing contains over 150,000 clones. Whole-study results and caveats: The listing of roughly 160 TCR beta chains classed them as cytomegalovirus-associated. The authors judged a highly shared variant cluster likely a sequencing artifact.

The sequencing sample was made of PBMCs. The source is a boy aged 5-17 years in good health and CMV-seronegative.

This chain's CDR3 is CASSPRGAASYEQYF. As DNA, the CDR3 is TGTGCCAGCAGCCCGCGGGGGGCGGCCTCCTACGAGCAGTACTTC. The V gene is TRBV5-4, the J gene TRBJ2-7; 8 bases are shared with TRBD2. With 4 bases clipped from V and 0 bases from J, the junction kept 6 bases outside the gene matches. CDR1 is SGHNT, CDR2 YYREEE, per germline (reference sequence). The CDR3 is 15 residues long.